The rows below give T cell receptor beta chains drawn from one sample of a study of cytomegalovirus exposure and HLA in healthy donors. Method: immunoSEQ multiplex PCR; TCRdb's copy keeps in-frame clones and lacks some. The sample comprises fewer than 250,000 clones, just under 90% of which are singletons, and approximately 2.5% rests with the top ten. The sequencing sample was made of PBMCs. These receptors were collected from a man aged 18 to 29 in good health and CMV-seronegative. CDR3s include the opening cysteine and the closing phenylalanine or tryptophan. D genes are given only for firm matches. Clone size, where shown, is once, few, many, or a class for clones that have expanded.

CDR3nt: TGTGCCAGCAGCTTGGGGCTAGCGGGGTTTTTGAACACCGGGGAGCTGTTTTTT
CDR3aa: CASSLGLAGFLNTGELFF
j_gene: TRBJ2-2
abundance: NA
d_gene: TRBD2
v_gene: TRBV11-2

CDR3nt: TGTGCCAGCAGCTTTGGACTAGCGGCCTACAATGAGCAGTTCTTC
CDR3aa: CASSFGLAAYNEQFF
j_gene: TRBJ2-1
abundance: NA
d_gene: TRBD2
v_gene: TRBV7-2

CDR3nt: TGTGCCAGCAGTTTACGAGCGGTAGCTCGGTACGAGCAGTACTTC
CDR3aa: CASSLRAVARYEQYF
j_gene: TRBJ2-7
abundance: NA
d_gene: NA
v_gene: TRBV28

CDR3nt: TGCGCCAGCACAAGCACTAGCGGGAGAAACACCGGGGAGCTGTTTTTT
CDR3aa: CASTSTSGRNTGELFF
j_gene: TRBJ2-2
abundance: NA
d_gene: TRBD2
v_gene: TRBV5-1

CDR3nt: TGTGCCAGCAGTCAACAGGGGTTAGGAGAGACCCAGTACTTC
CDR3aa: CASSQQGLGETQYF
j_gene: TRBJ2-5
abundance: NA
d_gene: TRBD1
v_gene: TRBV6-5

CDR3nt: TGTGCCAGCAGCAAGGGTTCCGGGACTATAGACTCGAATGAGCAGTTCTTC
CDR3aa: CASSKGSGTIDSNEQFF
j_gene: TRBJ2-1
abundance: NA
d_gene: TRBD2
v_gene: TRBV5-4

CDR3nt: TGTGCCAGCAGCTCATCTGAGGGGGCGACCCAGTACTTC
CDR3aa: CASSSSEGATQYF
j_gene: TRBJ2-5
abundance: NA
d_gene: TRBD1
v_gene: TRBV7-2

CDR3nt: TGCGCCAGCAAGGGACACATGAACACTGAAGCTTTCTTT
CDR3aa: CASKGHMNTEAFF
j_gene: TRBJ1-1
abundance: NA
d_gene: NA
v_gene: TRBV10-1

CDR3nt: TGTGCCAGCAGTGTGATAGTGAATCAGCCCCAGCATTTT
CDR3aa: CASSVIVNQPQHF
j_gene: TRBJ1-5
abundance: NA
d_gene: NA
v_gene: TRBV2

CDR3nt: TGTGCCAGCAGGATAGGGGCGGGAGGGACAGATACGCAGTATTTT
CDR3aa: CASRIGAGGTDTQYF
j_gene: TRBJ2-3
abundance: once
d_gene: TRBD2
v_gene: TRBV5-8

CDR3nt: TGTGCCACCCAACCGGTGGGCAGCTACGAGCAGTACTTC
CDR3aa: CATQPVGSYEQYF
j_gene: TRBJ2-7
abundance: once
d_gene: NA
v_gene: TRBV19

CDR3nt: TGCGCCAGCAGCGGGGGACAGAAAGGAAACGAGCAGTACTTC
CDR3aa: CASSGGQKGNEQYF
j_gene: TRBJ2-7
abundance: NA
d_gene: TRBD1
v_gene: TRBV5-1

CDR3nt: TGCGCCAGCAGCCCAACCGTCCTCGGGGGGCGTACAAATAATAACACCGGGGAGCTGTTTTTT
CDR3aa: CASSPTVLGGRTNNNTGELFF
j_gene: TRBJ2-2
abundance: NA
d_gene: NA
v_gene: TRBV4-1

CDR3nt: TGCGCCAGCAGCTACGACTATGGAGGTGAGCAGTACTTC
CDR3aa: CASSYDYGGEQYF
j_gene: TRBJ2-7
abundance: NA
d_gene: NA
v_gene: TRBV5-1

CDR3nt: TGTGCCAGCAGTTACGGCGCAGGGAGGTCCTACGAGCAGTACTTC
CDR3aa: CASSYGAGRSYEQYF
j_gene: TRBJ2-7
abundance: NA
d_gene: NA
v_gene: TRBV6-5

CDR3nt: TGTGCCAGCAGCCGGACAGGGATAAACTATGGCTACACCTTC
CDR3aa: CASSRTGINYGYTF
j_gene: TRBJ1-2
abundance: NA
d_gene: TRBD1
v_gene: TRBV6-5

CDR3nt: TGTGCCAGCAGTCAACCCGCGGGAAGCTCCTACAATGAGCAGTTCTTC
CDR3aa: CASSQPAGSSYNEQFF
j_gene: TRBJ2-1
abundance: once
d_gene: NA
v_gene: TRBV27

CDR3nt: TGTGCCACCAGCAGGGTAGCAAGCTCCTACGAGCAGTACTTC
CDR3aa: CATSRVASSYEQYF
j_gene: TRBJ2-7
abundance: NA
d_gene: NA
v_gene: TRBV15

CDR3nt: TGTGCCAGCAGTTTAATAGAGAATGAGCAGTTCTTC
CDR3aa: CASSLIENEQFF
j_gene: TRBJ2-1
abundance: NA
d_gene: NA
v_gene: TRBV28

CDR3nt: TGTGCCAGTAGTACGGGAGGGGAAAGGGAGACCCAGTACTTC
CDR3aa: CASSTGGERETQYF
j_gene: TRBJ2-5
abundance: NA
d_gene: TRBD2
v_gene: TRBV19

CDR3nt: TGTGCCAGCAGCTTAGATGGAGTGGATACGCAGTATTTT
CDR3aa: CASSLDGVDTQYF
j_gene: TRBJ2-3
abundance: NA
d_gene: NA
v_gene: TRBV7-9

CDR3nt: TGTGCCAGCAGTGGACGGGAACCTGGGGCCAACGTCCTGACTTTC
CDR3aa: CASSGREPGANVLTF
j_gene: TRBJ2-6
abundance: NA
d_gene: NA
v_gene: TRBV2

CDR3nt: TGTGCCAGCAGCCTAGATGTGGGGACAGGGATGCACGAGCAGTACTTC
CDR3aa: CASSLDVGTGMHEQYF
j_gene: TRBJ2-7
abundance: NA
d_gene: TRBD1
v_gene: TRBV27

CDR3nt: TGTGCCAGTACCCGGGACAGTTACAATGAGCAGTTCTTC
CDR3aa: CASTRDSYNEQFF
j_gene: TRBJ2-1
abundance: NA
d_gene: TRBD1
v_gene: TRBV19

CDR3nt: TGTGCCAGCAGCCCACGTTCAGTTACTGGGGCCAACGTCCTGACTTTC
CDR3aa: CASSPRSVTGANVLTF
j_gene: TRBJ2-6
abundance: NA
d_gene: NA
v_gene: TRBV7-2

CDR3nt: TGTGCCAGCAGCTTCGCCTTTGGCGGAGCGAACACCGGGGAGCTGTTTTTT
CDR3aa: CASSFAFGGANTGELFF
j_gene: TRBJ2-2
abundance: NA
d_gene: NA
v_gene: TRBV7-9

CDR3nt: TGCGCCAGCAGCCAAGATCAAAACTCTGGAAACACCATATATTTT
CDR3aa: CASSQDQNSGNTIYF
j_gene: TRBJ1-3
abundance: few
d_gene: NA
v_gene: TRBV4-3

CDR3nt: TGTGCCAGCAGTTTATCCCTCAATCAGCCCCAGCATTTT
CDR3aa: CASSLSLNQPQHF
j_gene: TRBJ1-5
abundance: few
d_gene: NA
v_gene: TRBV27

CDR3nt: TGCGCCAGCAGCCGATTCACAGGGGGCGAAAAACTGTTTTTT
CDR3aa: CASSRFTGGEKLFF
j_gene: TRBJ1-4
abundance: NA
d_gene: TRBD1
v_gene: TRBV4-3

CDR3nt: TGTGCCAGCAGCCTCGGGAGGGGAGCTTTCTTT
CDR3aa: CASSLGRGAFF
j_gene: TRBJ1-1
abundance: NA
d_gene: NA
v_gene: TRBV11-2

CDR3nt: TGTGCCAGCAGTTCCGGGACAGGAGTGATGAACACTGAAGCTTTCTTT
CDR3aa: CASSSGTGVMNTEAFF
j_gene: TRBJ1-1
abundance: NA
d_gene: TRBD1
v_gene: TRBV6-6

CDR3nt: TGTGCCAGCAGCTTAATGGCTGATGAGCAGTTCTTC
CDR3aa: CASSLMADEQFF
j_gene: TRBJ2-1
abundance: NA
d_gene: NA
v_gene: TRBV11-2

CDR3nt: TGTGCCAGCAGCGTAGCCTCGAACACTGAAGCTTTCTTT
CDR3aa: CASSVASNTEAFF
j_gene: TRBJ1-1
abundance: NA
d_gene: NA
v_gene: TRBV9

CDR3nt: TGTGCCAGCAGCTTTTCGGGGGTCGATTACAATGAGCAGTTCTTC
CDR3aa: CASSFSGVDYNEQFF
j_gene: TRBJ2-1
abundance: NA
d_gene: NA
v_gene: TRBV11-2

CDR3nt: TGTGCCAGCAGCTTAGTCTTGGTTGAGGTAGATACGCAGTATTTT
CDR3aa: CASSLVLVEVDTQYF
j_gene: TRBJ2-3
abundance: NA
d_gene: NA
v_gene: TRBV11-2

CDR3nt: TGTGCCAGTAGTAGACAGGGATTGAACATTCAGTACTTC
CDR3aa: CASSRQGLNIQYF
j_gene: TRBJ2-4
abundance: NA
d_gene: TRBD1
v_gene: TRBV19

CDR3nt: TGTGCCATCAGGGGGACTAGCGGGAGATCCTACGAGCAGTACTTC
CDR3aa: CAIRGTSGRSYEQYF
j_gene: TRBJ2-7
abundance: NA
d_gene: TRBD2
v_gene: TRBV10-3

CDR3nt: TGCGCCAGCAGCTACCGGGATACCAACACCGGGGAGCTGTTTTTT
CDR3aa: CASSYRDTNTGELFF
j_gene: TRBJ2-2
abundance: NA
d_gene: NA
v_gene: TRBV5-1

CDR3nt: TGTGCCTGGAGTGTACAAGGCAGGACCGGGACTAGCAGACATGAGCAGTTCTTC
CDR3aa: CAWSVQGRTGTSRHEQFF
j_gene: TRBJ2-1
abundance: NA
d_gene: TRBD2
v_gene: TRBV30

CDR3nt: TGTGCTAGTGGTTTGCCATCGGACAGGGACGGAAACGAGCAGTACTTC
CDR3aa: CASGLPSDRDGNEQYF
j_gene: TRBJ2-7
abundance: few
d_gene: TRBD1
v_gene: TRBV12-5

CDR3nt: TGTGCCACCAGGCGGGCGGGGGTTGATCATAATTCACCCCTCCACTTT
CDR3aa: CATRRAGVDHNSPLHF
j_gene: TRBJ1-6
abundance: NA
d_gene: NA
v_gene: TRBV15

CDR3nt: TGTGCCAGCAGCGTAGGTCCCCGGACAGGGGACGAGCAGTACTTC
CDR3aa: CASSVGPRTGDEQYF
j_gene: TRBJ2-7
abundance: NA
d_gene: TRBD1
v_gene: TRBV9

CDR3nt: TGTGCCAGCAGCACTAGACAGGGGGAGACTGGAAACACCATATATTTT
CDR3aa: CASSTRQGETGNTIYF
j_gene: TRBJ1-3
abundance: NA
d_gene: TRBD1
v_gene: TRBV5-4

CDR3nt: TGTGCCAGCAGTTTGATCCGGGAGGGGGATACGCAGTATTTT
CDR3aa: CASSLIREGDTQYF
j_gene: TRBJ2-3
abundance: NA
d_gene: TRBD2
v_gene: TRBV28

CDR3nt: TGCAGCGTTGAACTTGCGGTGCTACAAGAGACCCAGTACTTC
CDR3aa: CSVELAVLQETQYF
j_gene: TRBJ2-5
abundance: NA
d_gene: NA
v_gene: TRBV29-1

CDR3nt: TGCGCCAGCAGCGAAGGACTAGCGGGAGCAGGCACGCAGTATTTT
CDR3aa: CASSEGLAGAGTQYF
j_gene: TRBJ2-3
abundance: NA
d_gene: TRBD2
v_gene: TRBV5-1

CDR3nt: TGTGCCAGCAGCCAATCCGGGACAGGGGAAAAACTGTTTTTT
CDR3aa: CASSQSGTGEKLFF
j_gene: TRBJ1-4
abundance: NA
d_gene: TRBD1
v_gene: TRBV4-2

CDR3nt: TGTGCCAGCAGCTTAATTGGAAGCCCCCACGGACAGGGGGGAATCGAGCAGTACTTC
CDR3aa: CASSLIGSPHGQGGIEQYF
j_gene: TRBJ2-7
abundance: few
d_gene: TRBD1
v_gene: TRBV13

CDR3nt: TGTGCCAGCAGTTTATCGGGGACAGGGAAGCTAAATGAGCAGTTCTTC
CDR3aa: CASSLSGTGKLNEQFF
j_gene: TRBJ2-1
abundance: NA
d_gene: TRBD1
v_gene: TRBV27